Shown below are 30 T cell receptor beta chains from a single sample sequenced in a study of read filtering for tumor transcriptome and immune sequencing. This library used approximately 370 ng RNA and molecular barcoded adaptors spanning alpha/delta and beta/gamma chains. TCRdb re-called the reads through MiXCR, storing one row per CDR3 protein. The sample includes fewer than 100,000 distinct CDR3 sequences, approximately 13% seen only once; the top ten take under 15%. The sample was a population of CD138-negative cells sorted from bone marrow. These receptors were taken from a donor over 35 with multiple myeloma.

This clonotype was seen many times. The genes are TRBV15 and TRBJ2-3, with 11 bases aligning to TRBD1. V dropped 5 bases and J dropped 5; count of bases not matched to a gene: 3. Germline CDR1 LNHNV, CDR2 YYDKDF (reference sequence). There are 14 residues in the CDR3. The CDR3 spells CATSRGTGGDTQYF. Here the CDR3 DNA reads TGTGCCACCAGCCGAGGGACAGGGGGAGATACGCAGTATTTT.

This clonotype occurred many times. The chain recombines TRBV9 with TRBJ2-1, with a weak D call TRBD2 (6 bases). Germline V gene lookup returns CDR1 SGDLS and CDR2 YYNGEE. The CDR3 is 15 amino acids. V lost 2 bases, J lost 3 bases, and 12 bases lay in between. CDR3 nucleotides: TGTGCCAGCAGCGTTGACCCGGGAGACTACAATGAGCAGTTCTTC. Amino acids: CASSVDPGDYNEQFF.

This clonotype was counted a few times. A much more abundant neighbour one base away suggests this may be a read error. The V gene is TRBV4-1, the J gene TRBJ1-2, with D unresolved. This CDR3 is built from 15 residues. Germline V CDR1 and CDR2: MGHRA, YSYEKL. This CDR3 reads CASSQAFAGYMGYAF. CDR3 DNA: TGCGCCAGCAGCCAAGCCTTCGCGGGGTATATGGGCTACGCCTTC.

This clonotype was detected only once. The rearrangement joins TRBV5-6 to TRBJ1-5; D is possibly TRBD1 (5 bases). This CDR3 is 14 amino acids long. Germline lookup yields CDR1 SGHDT and CDR2 YYEEEE. The V end was cut by 3 bases, the J end by 8 bases, with 15 bases between. The CDR3 loop is CASSSGGTIEPQHF. In DNA, the CDR3 is TGTGCCAGCAGCTCGGGAGGGACCATTGAGCCCCAGCATTTT.

This clonotype was counted at least ten times. The chain is built from TRBV5-1 and TRBJ2-2, with D possibly matching TRBD2 (5 bases). There are 16 residues in the CDR3. V lost 2 bases to trimming and J lost 1 base, with 12 bases between them. Germline CDR1 and CDR2: SGHRS and YFSETQ. CDR3 residues: CASSFRGGLNTGELFF. The CDR3, as DNA: TGCGCCAGCAGCTTTAGAGGAGGATTGAACACCGGGGAGCTGTTTTTT.

This clonotype has ten or more counts. The gene calls are TRBV15 and TRBJ2-1, with 9 bases matching TRBD2. CDR1 is LNHNV, CDR2 YYDKDF, per germline (reference sequence). V was clipped by 0 bases and J by 15 bases; unmatched bases: 15. The CDR3 runs to 16 residues. CDR3 amino acids: CATSRDGSSGTLETFF. CDR3 nucleotides: TGTGCCACCAGCAGAGATGGTTCTAGCGGGACTCTAGAAACGTTCTTC.

In its sample, this clonotype was seen many times. The genes are TRBV7-2 and TRBJ2-7; D not certain. CDR3 length: 15 residues. Trimming removed 2 bases at V and 2 bases at J, with 13 bases between. In germline, CDR1 is SGHTA, CDR2 FQGNSA. CDR3 sequence (DNA): TGTGCCAGCAGCTTACTCCCAGGCCCTACCTACGAGCAGTACTTC. It is translated as CASSLLPGPTYEQYF.

V is TRBV4-2 and J is TRBJ2-2, with 9 bases that match TRBD2. The length of the CDR3 is 16 residues. With 7 bases clipped from V and 0 bases from J, the junction kept 6 bases outside the gene matches. The germline V gene encodes CDR1 LGHNA and CDR2 YNFKEQ. The CDR3 region has the DNA TGTGCCAGCAAAGGAGGCGGGAGGGCGAACACCGGGGAGCTGTTTTTT. It codes for CASKGGGRANTGELFF.

The sample holds many counts of this clonotype. V gene TRBV29-1 combines with J gene TRBJ2-1, with TRBD2 as a possible D gene (7 bases). CDR1 and CDR2 (germline): SQVTM, ANQGSEA. Trimming stripped 7 bases from V and 10 bases from J, with 26 bases between. The CDR3 has 15 residues. The CDR3, as DNA: TGCAGCGCCGAAGGGGGGGGAGGGCCGGAATGGGAGCAGTTCTTC. Translated: CSAEGGGGPEWEQFF.

This clonotype came up many times. CDR3 amino acids: CASSVISGANVLTF. The DNA for the CDR3 is TGTGCCAGCAGCGTAATCTCTGGGGCCAACGTCCTGACTTTC. V usage is TRBV9 and J usage is TRBJ2-6, with unresolved D. This CDR3 is 14 amino acids long. Trimming removed 1 base from V and 0 bases from J, with 2 bases in between. Germline V CDR1 and CDR2: SGDLS, YYNGEE.

This clonotype turned up a few times. The chain employs TRBV20-1 and TRBJ2-7; 11 bases match TRBD1. The CDR3 contains 16 residues. With 3 bases clipped from V and 7 bases from J, the junction kept 14 bases outside the gene matches. Germline values: CDR1 DFQATT, CDR2 SNEGSKA (reference sequence). The CDR3 loop is CSASNPRTGGVWEQYF. In DNA form, the CDR3 reads TGCAGTGCTAGTAACCCTAGGACAGGGGGCGTTTGGGAGCAGTACTTC.

This clonotype was found many times. The chain uses TRBV12-3 or TRBV12-4 and TRBJ2-7; D is ambiguous. Trimming shortened V by 2 bases and J by 0 bases, and 14 bases separated the two germline ends. This CDR3 comprises 16 residues. In DNA, the CDR3 is TGTGCCAGCAGTTTAAGGCAGCCGTTGAGCTCCTACGAGCAGTACTTC. It encodes CASSLRQPLSSYEQYF.

This clonotype was detected many times. V gene TRBV20-1 combines with J gene TRBJ2-2, with 8 bases aligning to TRBD2. V gave up 2 bases and J gave up 4 bases; unmatched junction bases: 9. Per the germline V gene, CDR1 is DFQATT and CDR2 is SNEGSKA (reference sequence). This CDR3 comprises 16 residues. The CDR3 loop reads CSARLRGGIPTGELFF. CDR3 nucleotides: TGCAGTGCTAGACTACGGGGGGGGATACCCACCGGGGAGCTGTTTTTT.

This clonotype showed up just a few times. A much larger clone sits a single nucleotide away, making a read error possible. The chain employs TRBV19 and TRBJ2-7, with TRBD2 as a possible D gene (5 bases). CDR1 LNHDA and CDR2 SQIVND come from the germline V gene (reference sequence). This CDR3 spans 14 amino acids. This CDR3 is CASSIAVSSRERYF. The DNA of the CDR3 is TGTGCCAGTAGTATCGCCGTCAGCTCGAGGGAGCGGTACTTC. Full variable domain (rest looked up from reference TRBV19 and TRBJ2-7): DGGITQSPKYLFRKEGQNVTLSCEQNLNHDAMYWYRQDPGQGLRLIYYSQIVNDFQKGDIAEGYSVSREKKESFPLTVTSAQKNPTAFYLCASSIAVSSRERYFGPGTRLTVT.

In its sample, this clonotype was seen many times. CDR3 bases: TGCGCCAGCAGCTTGGACTCAGGGAGGGCCGGGGAGCTGTTTTTT. Translation gives CASSLDSGRAGELFF. V is TRBV5-1 and J is TRBJ2-2, with TRBD2 matching 7 bases. The CDR3 is 15 residues long. Trimming took 0 bases from V and 6 from J; bases not matched to a gene: 5. Germline V gene sequence: CDR1 SGHRS, CDR2 YFSETQ.

This clonotype was observed a handful of times. Here the CDR3 omits its conserved ending phenylalanine or tryptophan, so a read error is the likely source. The gene calls are TRBV11-2 and TRBJ1-1, with 7 bases lining up with TRBD1. CDR1 SGHAT and CDR2 FQNNGV come from the germline V gene. This CDR3 has 14 residues. V dropped 2 bases and J dropped 0; count of bases not matched to a gene: 0. The CDR3 region is CASSLQGVNTEAFL. The DNA for the CDR3 is TGTGCCAGCAGCTTACAGGGGGTGAACACTGAAGCTTTCCTT.

This clonotype was counted ten times or more. The chain has TRBV11-1 and TRBJ2-7, with a possible D match to TRBD2 (5 bases). Germline V gene sequence: CDR1 SGHAT, CDR2 FQDESV (reference sequence). The V gene lost 3 bases and the J gene lost 7 bases, with 13 bases spanning the gap. There are 13 residues in the CDR3. The CDR3 here is CASSFKGDWEQYF. The CDR3 nucleotides read TGTGCCAGCAGCTTCAAGGGAGACTGGGAGCAGTACTTC.

The sample holds many counts of this clonotype. V gene TRBV7-8 combines with J gene TRBJ2-7; 14 nucleotides align to TRBD2. This CDR3 spans 17 amino acids. The J segment lost 5 bases and the V segment lost 5 bases, leaving 11 bases of the junction unmatched. Germline V CDR1 and CDR2: SGHVS, FQNEAQ. The CDR3 loop is CASSNRRLAGGPHEQYF. The CDR3 DNA is TGTGCCAGCAGCAACCGCAGACTAGCGGGAGGGCCACACGAGCAGTACTTC.

This clonotype was counted a few times. The chain combines TRBV7-3 with TRBJ2-1; the D gene is possibly TRBD2 (6 bases). Germline CDR1 SGHTA, CDR2 FQGTGA. The length of the CDR3 is 11 residues. The V end lost 5 bases, the J end lost 9 bases, and 8 bases lay between the germline ends. The DNA of the CDR3 is TGTGCCAGCAGCCCCGGGGGTGAGCAGTTCTTC. This translates into CASSPGGEQFF.

As for this clonotype: A read error is likely, as this CDR3 ends without the conserved phenylalanine or tryptophan. It is unclear where the CDR3 begins or ends on the DNA, so no DNA is shown, and the CDR3 is as TCRdb lists it. The chain has TRBV20-1 and TRBJ1-5; the D call of TRBD1 is as the table states it, not checked on the DNA. The CDR3 contains 13 residues when both ends are counted. Germline CDR1 DFQATT, CDR2 SNEGSKA (reference sequence). The CDR3: CSAQGGVEQPQHL.

This clonotype occurred a few times. The chain employs TRBV29-1 and TRBJ1-1; no clear D gene. The CDR3 is made up of 14 amino acids. V was shortened by 4 bases and J by 10 bases, with 22 bases between the two germline ends. Looked up from germline, CDR1 is SQVTM and CDR2 is ANQGSEA. In DNA form, the CDR3 reads TGCAGCGTTGGGGCTCTAGGAATCCCGCCGGGAGCTTTCTTT. Amino acids: CSVGALGIPPGAFF.

A note on this clonotype: Since a much larger clone is just one base distant, this may be a read error. The V and J genes are TRBV10-3 and TRBJ2-2, with D possibly TRBD2 on 5 matching bases. The CDR3 sequence is 14 residues long. The germline gives CDR1 ENHRY, CDR2 SYGVKD. This CDR3 is CAISITANTGEPFF. The CDR3, as DNA: TGTGCCATCAGTATCACAGCTAACACCGGGGAGCCGTTTTTT.

This clonotype was observed a few times. This may arise from a read error, as a much more abundant clone is one base away. The conserved closing phenylalanine or tryptophan is absent in this CDR3, likely reflecting a read error. The chain uses TRBV7-6 and TRBJ2-1; 9 nucleotides agree with TRBD2. Germline V gene sequence: CDR1 SGHVS, CDR2 FNYEAQ. Trimming cost V 9 bases and J 6 bases; bases outside gene matches: 6. This CDR3 has 13 residues. In nucleotides, the CDR3 is TGTGCCAGTGCGGGAGGGCCGGGCAATGAGCAGTTCTCC. Encoded protein: CASAGGPGNEQFS.

This clonotype has ten or more counts. Here the CDR3 DNA reads TGCGCCAGCAGCCAAGACCAAGGACAGGGGATGATCAATGGCTACACCTTC. It is translated as CASSQDQGQGMINGYTF. The rearrangement joins TRBV4-1 to TRBJ1-2; 9 bases are shared with TRBD1. From germline, CDR1 is MGHRA and CDR2 YSYEKL. The length of the CDR3 is 17 residues. Losses at the gene ends were 0 bases for V and 6 bases for J; bases not matched to a gene: 11.

This clonotype was seen at least ten times. The rearrangement uses TRBV25-1 and TRBJ2-1; a possible D gene is TRBD1 (5 bases). This CDR3 is built from 12 residues. The V gene lost 7 bases and the J gene lost 5 bases, with 9 bases spanning the gap. Germline V gives CDR1 MGHDK, CDR2 SYGVNS. CDR3: CASTRQNNEQFF. For the CDR3, the DNA is TGTGCCAGCACCAGACAGAACAATGAGCAGTTCTTC.

In the case of this clonotype: A much bigger clone sits one base away, suggesting this may be a read error. The V and J genes are TRBV5-1 and TRBJ2-1; TRBD2 agrees at 8 bases. CDR1 and CDR2 from the germline V gene are SGHRS and YFSETQ. This CDR3 is built from 15 residues. CDR3 in DNA: TGCGCCAGCAGCTTGGTAGCGGGGTCCTACAATGAGCAGCTCTTC. Its translation: CASSLVAGSYNEQLF.

The chain combines TRBV15 with TRBJ2-1, with unresolved D. This CDR3 has 12 amino acids. CDR1 is LNHNV and CDR2 is YYDKDF in the germline V gene (reference sequence). Trimming cost V 1 base and J 8 bases, with 6 bases left between them. DNA for the CDR3: TGTGCCACCAGCAGAGCAGCCGATGAGCAGTTCTTC. This gives the protein CATSRAADEQFF.

This clonotype came up a few times. The genes are TRBV7-2 and TRBJ2-5; D is uncertain. Germline V gene sequence: CDR1 SGHTA, CDR2 FQGNSA. The CDR3 is 13 residues long. Trimming cost V 5 bases and J 6 bases, with 13 bases left between them. DNA for the CDR3: TGTGCCAGCAGCGCCCAGGAGCGACAGACCCAGTACTTC. Amino acids: CASSAQERQTQYF.

The sample holds many counts of this clonotype. J is TRBJ2-1 and V is TRBV20-1, with 9 positions matching TRBD1. The CDR3 loop spans 16 amino acids. The V and J ends lost 6 bases and 8 bases, in that order; junction bases with no gene match: 17. CDR1 is DFQATT and CDR2 is SNEGSKA in the germline V gene (reference sequence). CDR3 loop: CSAERDPGQGSHEQFF. CDR3 in DNA: TGCAGTGCGGAAAGGGATCCAGGACAGGGGTCCCATGAGCAGTTCTTC.

The sample holds many counts of this clonotype. The V gene is TRBV5-1, the J gene TRBJ2-3; 10 nucleotides align to TRBD2. Per the germline V gene, CDR1 is SGHRS and CDR2 is YFSETQ. V was clipped by 5 bases and J by 1 base; unmatched bases: 1. This CDR3 has 14 residues. The CDR3: CASRLAGRTDTQYF. CDR3 DNA sequence: TGCGCCAGCAGACTAGCGGGACGCACAGATACGCAGTATTTT.